This T cell receptor beta chain was captured by sequencing in a study of HIV-infected patients and healthy controls. Trimming cost V 0 bases and J 8 bases; bases outside gene matches: 9. The CDR3 contains 16 residues. CDR1 is SGDLS, CDR2 YYNGEE, per germline. MiXCR, applied by TCRdb to the 5' RACE reads, yields one record per CDR3 protein. Of around 20,000 distinct CDR3 sequences listed, roughly 19% were seen once; the top ten hold around a third. The sample consisted of CD8+ T cells from blood. This TCR was sampled from a human donor in good health. The chain combines TRBV9 with TRBJ2-1; 9 nucleotides match TRBD2. The CDR3 nucleotides are TGTGCCAGCAGCGTAGGTCTAGCGGGACTGGGGGATGAGCAGTTCTTC. It encodes CASSVGLAGLGDEQFF.